The rows below give T cell receptor beta chains drawn from one sample of a study of T-cell memory formation after mild COVID-19. TCRdb itself ran the 5' RACE reads through MiXCR, one entry per CDR3 protein. The data hold some 320,000 distinct CDR3 sequences, with more than 13% observed a single time. Input material: PBMCs or a T cell subset sorted from them (not recorded which). Receptor source: a young man who had mild COVID-19 (a few samples of this study predate the infection). Cell type and time point are not known. Each CDR3 is given with its conserved first and last residue. Only part of the rows carry a size: once, few, many, or a class if the clone is expanded.

j_call,clone_size,v_call,cdr3_aa
TRBJ2-2,few,TRBV6-5,CASSYWGRGHTGELFF
TRBJ2-5,few,TRBV4-1,CASSQALQGRGETQYF
TRBJ2-3,.,TRBV4-1,CASSQEGGADTQYF
TRBJ2-3,.,TRBV9,CASSAGGGTSTDTQYF
TRBJ1-5,few,TRBV5-5,CASSRDRAQPQHF
TRBJ2-7,few,TRBV12-3/TRBV12-4,CASSPGVSLPYEQYF
TRBJ2-7,few,TRBV12-3/TRBV12-4,CASSIAPGEQYF
TRBJ2-2,few,TRBV7-3,CASSSQGIEDTGELFF
TRBJ2-7,few,TRBV6-6,CASSYPLQGPGEQYF
TRBJ1-5,.,TRBV5-5,CASSFGSKPQHF
TRBJ1-2,few,TRBV29-1,CSVRTGENYYGYTF
TRBJ2-6,once,TRBV7-2,CASTLGGGSGANVLTF
TRBJ2-3,many,TRBV7-2,CASSLGGTTDTQYF
TRBJ2-1,.,TRBV7-6,CASSLWSGGNEQFF
TRBJ1-6,many,TRBV4-1,CASSQWGQGASPLHF
TRBJ1-1,.,TRBV6-5,CASSFQGWPMNTEAFF
TRBJ2-3,many,TRBV11-2,CASREQLSTDTQYF
TRBJ2-7,few,TRBV7-2,CASSLGTGLVRRSYEQYF
TRBJ1-1,few,TRBV6-1,CASRALHRNTEAFF
TRBJ2-1,.,TRBV20-1,CSASGGEIYNEQFF
TRBJ2-5,many,TRBV5-1,CASSLETRGETQYF
TRBJ2-1,many,TRBV6-4,CASSGTSGGANEQFF
TRBJ2-3,.,TRBV18,CASSPPGRGGPDTQYF
TRBJ2-3,.,TRBV20-1,CSALRGSTDTQYF
TRBJ2-3,.,TRBV11-2,CASSSLAGVSTDTQYF
TRBJ2-1,.,TRBV7-6,CASSHYAGEQFF
TRBJ2-5,.,TRBV6-6,CASSRRDGQETQYF
TRBJ2-7,few,TRBV6-2/TRBV6-3,CASSSGPFEQYF
TRBJ2-5,.,TRBV12-3/TRBV12-4,CASSPGQMETQYF
TRBJ1-2,.,TRBV10-3,CAISESWGPNYGYTF
TRBJ2-1,many,TRBV11-3,CASSLDQGGTSAGNEQFF
TRBJ2-3,.,TRBV6-2/TRBV6-3,CASSYSGTGGTDTQYF
TRBJ2-5,few,TRBV29-1,CSVEPLDSQETQYF
TRBJ2-2,few,TRBV12-3/TRBV12-4,CASSPPRDSPAGELFF
TRBJ1-5,many,TRBV10-3,CAINGGNQPQHF
TRBJ1-1,once,TRBV15,CATSRAGMEPFF
TRBJ1-5,once,TRBV12-3/TRBV12-4,CASSPGPPGSNQPQHF
TRBJ1-1,few,TRBV10-3,CAISESKGRTEAFF
TRBJ1-5,.,TRBV20-1,CSARRDRGGQPQHF
TRBJ1-6,.,TRBV3-1,CASSHRGSPLHF
TRBJ1-2,few,TRBV12-3/TRBV12-4,CASSPGLHYGYTF
TRBJ2-5,few,TRBV7-2,CASSTDRLQETQYF
TRBJ1-2,few,TRBV5-6,CASSLGAVGDYGYTF
TRBJ1-1,few,TRBV7-9,CASSLPDEAFF